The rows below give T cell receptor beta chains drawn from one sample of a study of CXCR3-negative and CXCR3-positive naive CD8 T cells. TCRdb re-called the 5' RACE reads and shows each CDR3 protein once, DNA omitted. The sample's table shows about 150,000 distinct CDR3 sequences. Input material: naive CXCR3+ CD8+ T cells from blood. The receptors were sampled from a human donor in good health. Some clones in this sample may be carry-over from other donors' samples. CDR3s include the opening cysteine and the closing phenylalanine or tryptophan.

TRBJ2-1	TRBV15	CATSRQGTYNEQFF
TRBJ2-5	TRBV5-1	CASSLVSSRETQYF
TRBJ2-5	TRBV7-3	CASSLGQGAFGETQYF
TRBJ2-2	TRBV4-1	CASSQETTNTGELFF
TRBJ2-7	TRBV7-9	CASSLVSEGYEQYF
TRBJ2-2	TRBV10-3	CAIGDSNTGELFF
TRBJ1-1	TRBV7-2	CASSLGGRGWSNIEAFF
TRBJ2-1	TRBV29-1	CSAQGGGSGNEQFF
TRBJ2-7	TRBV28	CASSFGLAVIYEQYF
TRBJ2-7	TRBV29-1	CSVEDWGLAGRGGYEQYF
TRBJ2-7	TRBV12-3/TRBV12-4	CASSFFSEQYF